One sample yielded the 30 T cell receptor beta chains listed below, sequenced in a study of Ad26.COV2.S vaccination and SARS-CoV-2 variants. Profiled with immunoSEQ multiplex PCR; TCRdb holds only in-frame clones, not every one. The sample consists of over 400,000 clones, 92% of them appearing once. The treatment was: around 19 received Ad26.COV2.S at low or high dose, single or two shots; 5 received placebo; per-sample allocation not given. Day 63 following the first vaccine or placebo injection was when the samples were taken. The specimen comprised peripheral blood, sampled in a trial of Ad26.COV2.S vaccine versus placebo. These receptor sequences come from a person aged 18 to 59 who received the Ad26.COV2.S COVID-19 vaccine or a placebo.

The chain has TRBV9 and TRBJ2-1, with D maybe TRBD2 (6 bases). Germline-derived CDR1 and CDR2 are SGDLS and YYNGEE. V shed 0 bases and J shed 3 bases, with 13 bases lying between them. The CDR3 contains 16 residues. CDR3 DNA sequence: TGTGCCAGCAGCGTAGATGGCGGGGCCGGCTACAATGAGCAGTTCTTC. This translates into CASSVDGGAGYNEQFF.

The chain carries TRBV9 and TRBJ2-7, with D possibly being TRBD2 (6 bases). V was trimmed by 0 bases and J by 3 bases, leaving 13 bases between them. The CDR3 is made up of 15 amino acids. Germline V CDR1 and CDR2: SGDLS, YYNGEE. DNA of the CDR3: TGTGCCAGCAGCGTAGATTACGGCGGGAACTACGAGCAGTACTTC. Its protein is CASSVDYGGNYEQYF.

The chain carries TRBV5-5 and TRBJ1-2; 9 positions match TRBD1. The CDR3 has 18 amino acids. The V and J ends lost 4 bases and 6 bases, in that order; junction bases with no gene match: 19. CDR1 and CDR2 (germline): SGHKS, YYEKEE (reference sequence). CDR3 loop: CASSHMTLIRDRDHGYTF. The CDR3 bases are TGTGCCAGCAGCCACATGACATTGATTAGGGACAGGGACCATGGCTACACCTTC. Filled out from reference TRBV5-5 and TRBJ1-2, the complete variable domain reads DAGVTQSPTHLIKTRGQQVTLRCSPISGHKSVSWYQQVLGQGPQFIFQYYEKEERGRGNFPDRFSARQFPNYSSELNVNALLLGDSALYLCASSHMTLIRDRDHGYTFGSGTRLTVV.

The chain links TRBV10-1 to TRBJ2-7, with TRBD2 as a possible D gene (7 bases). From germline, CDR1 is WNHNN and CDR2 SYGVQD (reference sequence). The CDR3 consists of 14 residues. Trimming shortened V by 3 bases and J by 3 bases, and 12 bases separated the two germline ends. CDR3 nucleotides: TGCGCCAGCAGTGAAGGGGGGGGCGGCTACGAGCAGTACTTC. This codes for CASSEGGGGYEQYF.

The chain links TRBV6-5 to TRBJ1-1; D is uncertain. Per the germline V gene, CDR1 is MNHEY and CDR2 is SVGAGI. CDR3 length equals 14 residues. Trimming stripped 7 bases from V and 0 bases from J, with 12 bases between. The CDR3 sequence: CASMMTELNTEAFF. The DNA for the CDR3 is TGTGCCAGCATGATGACGGAATTGAACACTGAAGCTTTCTTT.

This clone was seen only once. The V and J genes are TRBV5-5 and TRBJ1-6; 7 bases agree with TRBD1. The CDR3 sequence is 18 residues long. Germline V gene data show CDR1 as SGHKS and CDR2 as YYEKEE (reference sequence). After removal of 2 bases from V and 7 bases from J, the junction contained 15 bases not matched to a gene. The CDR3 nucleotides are TGTGCCAGCAGCTTAGGATGGCTTAGGTCAGGGGGAAATTCACCCCTCCACTTT. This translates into CASSLGWLRSGGNSPLHF.

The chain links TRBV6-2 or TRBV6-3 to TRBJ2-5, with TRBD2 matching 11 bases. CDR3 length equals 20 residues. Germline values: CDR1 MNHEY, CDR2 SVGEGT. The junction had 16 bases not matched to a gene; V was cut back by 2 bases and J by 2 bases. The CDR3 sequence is CASSYPRPTPSGGFQETQYF. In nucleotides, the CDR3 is TGTGCCAGCAGTTACCCGAGGCCAACCCCTAGCGGGGGGTTTCAAGAGACCCAGTACTTC.

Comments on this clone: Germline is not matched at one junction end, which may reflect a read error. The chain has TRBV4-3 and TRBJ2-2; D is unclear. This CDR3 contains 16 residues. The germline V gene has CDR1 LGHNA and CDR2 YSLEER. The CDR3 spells CASSQEVSRATGELFF. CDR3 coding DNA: TGCGCCAGCAGTCAAGAGGTATCCAGAGCTACCGGGGAGCTGTTTTTT.

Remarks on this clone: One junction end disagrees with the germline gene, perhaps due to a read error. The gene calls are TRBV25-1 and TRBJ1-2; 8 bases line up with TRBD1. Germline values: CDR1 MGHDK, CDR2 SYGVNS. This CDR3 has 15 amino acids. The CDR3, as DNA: TGTGCCAGCGGTGAACAGCCAGGGGGCGACTATGGCTACACCTTC. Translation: CASGEQPGGDYGYTF.

DNA of the CDR3: TGTGCCAGCAGTCATACAGGGACTGAAGCTTTCTTT. This translates into CASSHTGTEAFF. V and J are TRBV11-3 and TRBJ1-1, with a tentative D call TRBD1 (6 bases). This CDR3 is 12 amino acids long. The germline V gene encodes CDR1 SGHNT and CDR2 YENEEA. V was pared by 6 bases and J by 5 bases, with 10 bases between.

The CDR3 loop is CASSPLNEKLFF. The CDR3 DNA is TGTGCCAGCAGCCCCCTTAATGAAAAACTGTTTTTT. This chain links TRBV27 with TRBJ1-4; D unclear. Germline values: CDR1 MNHEY, CDR2 SMNVEV (reference sequence). The length of the CDR3 is 12 residues. Between the trimmed V and J ends, which lost 6 bases and 4 bases, there was a span of 6 bases.

CDR3 sequence: CASSPVGGGLAEAFF. DNA of the CDR3: TGTGCCAGCAGCCCAGTTGGAGGGGGGTTGGCTGAAGCTTTCTTT. The chain carries TRBV7-6 and TRBJ1-1; tentatively, D is TRBD1 (6 bases). The CDR3 runs 15 residues. Looked up from germline, CDR1 is SGHVS and CDR2 is FNYEAQ. V lost 5 bases and J lost 6, with 19 bases in between.

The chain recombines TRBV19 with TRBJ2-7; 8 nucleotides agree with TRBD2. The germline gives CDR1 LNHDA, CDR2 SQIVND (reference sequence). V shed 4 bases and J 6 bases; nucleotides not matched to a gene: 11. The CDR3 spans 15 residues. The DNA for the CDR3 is TGTGCCAGTAGTACAATACCCAGCGGGGGCAGCGAGCAGTACTTC. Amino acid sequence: CASSTIPSGGSEQYF.

The CDR3 DNA follows: TGTGCCAGCAGCCCATGGACAGTTTCAGCCCAAGAGACCCAGTACTTC. Protein: CASSPWTVSAQETQYF. The chain is built from TRBV11-2 and TRBJ2-5, with D tentatively TRBD1 (6 bases). V was pared by 5 bases and J by 1 base, with 17 bases between. This CDR3 has 16 amino acids. Germline V CDR1 and CDR2: SGHAT, FQNNGV.

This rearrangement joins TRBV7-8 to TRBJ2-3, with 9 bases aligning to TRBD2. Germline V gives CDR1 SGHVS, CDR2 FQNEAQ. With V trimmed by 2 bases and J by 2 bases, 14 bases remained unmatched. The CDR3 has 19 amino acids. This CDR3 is CASSLIPPRAGGFTDTQYF. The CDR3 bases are TGTGCCAGCAGCTTAATCCCCCCCCGGGCGGGGGGGTTCACAGATACGCAGTATTTT.

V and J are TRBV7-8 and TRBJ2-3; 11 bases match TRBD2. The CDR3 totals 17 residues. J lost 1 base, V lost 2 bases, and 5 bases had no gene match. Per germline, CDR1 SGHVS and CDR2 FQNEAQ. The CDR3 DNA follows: TGTGCCAGCAGCTTAATCGGGGGACTAGCGGGCACAGATACGCAGTATTTT. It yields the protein CASSLIGGLAGTDTQYF. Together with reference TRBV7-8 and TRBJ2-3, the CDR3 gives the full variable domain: GAGVSQSPRYKVAKRGQDVALRCDPISGHVSLFWYQQALGQGPEFLTYFQNEAQLDKSGLPSDRFFAERPEGSVSTLKIQRTQQEDSAVYLCASSLIGGLAGTDTQYFGPGTRLTVL.

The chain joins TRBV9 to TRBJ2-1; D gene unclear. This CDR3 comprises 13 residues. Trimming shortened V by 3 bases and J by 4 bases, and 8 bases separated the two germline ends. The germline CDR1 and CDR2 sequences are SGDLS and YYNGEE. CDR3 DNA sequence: TGTGCCAGCAGCGGGGATAATTACAATGAGCAGTTCTTC. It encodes CASSGDNYNEQFF.

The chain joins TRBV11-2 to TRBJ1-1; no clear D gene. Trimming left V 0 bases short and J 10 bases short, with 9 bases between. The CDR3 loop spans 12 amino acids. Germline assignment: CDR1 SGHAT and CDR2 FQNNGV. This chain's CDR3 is CASSLDAEGAFF. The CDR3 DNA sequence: TGTGCCAGCAGCTTAGATGCCGAGGGAGCTTTCTTT.

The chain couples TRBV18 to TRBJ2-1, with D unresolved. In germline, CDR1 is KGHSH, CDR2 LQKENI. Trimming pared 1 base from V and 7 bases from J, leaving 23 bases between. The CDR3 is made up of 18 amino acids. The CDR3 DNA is TGTGCCAGCTCACCACTTGTTTCCACGGGCGGCTTCAGGAATGAGCAGTTCTTC. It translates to CASSPLVSTGGFRNEQFF.

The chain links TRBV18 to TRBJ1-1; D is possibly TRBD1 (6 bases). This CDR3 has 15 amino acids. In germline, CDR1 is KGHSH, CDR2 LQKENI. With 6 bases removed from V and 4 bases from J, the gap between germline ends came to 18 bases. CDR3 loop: CASSRTGGGGTEAFF. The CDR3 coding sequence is TGTGCCAGCTCCCGGACGGGGGGCGGAGGCACTGAAGCTTTCTTT.

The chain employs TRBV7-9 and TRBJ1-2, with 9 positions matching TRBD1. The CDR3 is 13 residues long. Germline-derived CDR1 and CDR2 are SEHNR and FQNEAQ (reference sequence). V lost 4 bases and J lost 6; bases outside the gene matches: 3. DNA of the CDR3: TGTGCCAGCAGCTCGGGACAGGGCAATGGCTACACCTTC. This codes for CASSSGQGNGYTF.

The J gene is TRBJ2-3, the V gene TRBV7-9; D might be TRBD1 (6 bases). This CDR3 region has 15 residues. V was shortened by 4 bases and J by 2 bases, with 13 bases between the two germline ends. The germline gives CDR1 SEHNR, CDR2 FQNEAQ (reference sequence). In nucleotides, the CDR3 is TGTGCCAGCAGCTCCCGGACAGCTTACACAGATACGCAGTATTTT. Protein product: CASSSRTAYTDTQYF.

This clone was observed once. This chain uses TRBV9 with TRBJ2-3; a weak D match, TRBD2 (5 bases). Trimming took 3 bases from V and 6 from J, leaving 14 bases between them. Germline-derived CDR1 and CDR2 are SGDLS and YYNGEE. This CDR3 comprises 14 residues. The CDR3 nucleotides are TGTGCCAGCAGCGCTAAAGGACTCCCTGATACGCAGTATTTT. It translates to CASSAKGLPDTQYF.

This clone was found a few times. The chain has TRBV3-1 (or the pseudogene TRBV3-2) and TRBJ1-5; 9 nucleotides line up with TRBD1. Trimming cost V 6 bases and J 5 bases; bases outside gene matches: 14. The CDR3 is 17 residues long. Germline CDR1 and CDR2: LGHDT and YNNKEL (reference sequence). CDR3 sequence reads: CASSPRVHRGLDQPQHF. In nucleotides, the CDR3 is TGTGCCAGCAGTCCAAGAGTTCACAGGGGGCTCGATCAGCCCCAGCATTTT.

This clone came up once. CDR3 protein: CASSHNTGELFF. CDR3 DNA: TGTGCCAGCAGCCATAACACCGGGGAGCTGTTTTTT. This chain uses TRBV27 with TRBJ2-2; no firm D call. CDR3 length equals 12 residues. The germline V gene encodes CDR1 MNHEY and CDR2 SMNVEV (reference sequence). V lost 6 bases to trimming and J lost 2 bases, with 4 bases between them.

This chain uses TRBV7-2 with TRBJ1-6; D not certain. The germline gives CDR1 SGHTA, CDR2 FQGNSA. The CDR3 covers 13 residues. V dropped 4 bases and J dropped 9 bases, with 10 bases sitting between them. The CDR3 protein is CASSWDLVSPLHF. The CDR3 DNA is TGTGCCAGCAGCTGGGATCTCGTTTCACCCCTCCACTTT.

Here the CDR3 DNA reads TGTGCCAGCAGTTTAAGGGGGCCCCATGAAAAACTGTTTTTT. Encoded protein: CASSLRGPHEKLFF. The chain carries TRBV28 and TRBJ1-4; 7 nucleotides agree with TRBD1. The junction had 3 bases not matched to a gene; V was cut back by 2 bases and J by 6 bases. Germline CDR1 MDHEN, CDR2 SYDVKM. The CDR3 is 14 amino acids.

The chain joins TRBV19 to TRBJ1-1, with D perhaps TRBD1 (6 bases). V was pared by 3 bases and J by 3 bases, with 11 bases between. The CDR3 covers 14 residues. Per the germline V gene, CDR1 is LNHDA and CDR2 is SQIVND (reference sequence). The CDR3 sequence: CASSMKRGYTEAFF. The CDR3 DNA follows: TGTGCCAGTAGTATGAAAAGGGGGTACACTGAAGCTTTCTTT.

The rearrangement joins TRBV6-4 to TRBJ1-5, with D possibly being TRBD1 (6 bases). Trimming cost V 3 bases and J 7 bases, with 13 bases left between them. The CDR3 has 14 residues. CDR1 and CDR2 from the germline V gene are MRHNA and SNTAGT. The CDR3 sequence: CASSEFFGGQPQHF. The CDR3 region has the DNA TGTGCCAGCAGTGAATTTTTTGGGGGCCAGCCCCAGCATTTT.

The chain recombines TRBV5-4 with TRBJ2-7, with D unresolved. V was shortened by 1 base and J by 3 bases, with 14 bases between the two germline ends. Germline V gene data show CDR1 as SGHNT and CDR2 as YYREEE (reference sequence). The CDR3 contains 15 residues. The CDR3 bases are TGTGCCAGCAGCTTGTCCCCGGACGGCTACTACGAGCAGTACTTC. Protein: CASSLSPDGYYEQYF. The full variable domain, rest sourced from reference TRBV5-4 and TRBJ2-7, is ETGVTQSPTHLIKTRGQQVTLRCSSQSGHNTVSWYQQALGQGPQFIFQYYREEENGRGNFPPRFSGLQFPNYSSELNVNALELDDSALYLCASSLSPDGYYEQYFGPGTRLTVT.